This T cell receptor (beta chain) was captured in a study of response to subunit inactivated influenza vaccine. Trimming left V 5 bases short and J 3 bases short, with 11 bases between. The CDR3 covers 14 residues. Germline CDR1 is SGHTA and CDR2 is FQGNSA. TCRdb re-derived calls from the RT-PCR reads in MiXCR, one entry per CDR3 protein. The sample holds about 650,000 distinct CDR3 sequences, more than 15% seen once. Whole-study findings and limits: Seasonal influenza vaccination, on each occasion, was suggested by the authors to recruit few new T cells.

As concerns this clonotype: Its target is unknown.

The sequences come from PBMCs from blood, collected about 11 days after vaccination. This clonotype originated in a man aged 45-65 years who received an inactivated influenza vaccine. This chain uses TRBV7-2 with TRBJ2-1, with unresolved D. Here the CDR3 reads CASSPLDGYNEQFF. In DNA form, the CDR3 reads TGTGCCAGCAGCCCGTTGGACGGCTACAATGAGCAGTTCTTC.